These 2 T cell receptor beta chains were all obtained from the same sample, sequenced in a study of T-cell memory formation after mild COVID-19 (dated by TCRdb to the early 2020s). Receptor amplification or capture employed 5' RACE. The sequencing machine was an Illumina NovaSeq 6000. TCRdb's own reprocessing of the public reads used fastp at Q25 and MiXCR and kept productive beta chains. All rows with the same CDR3 protein become a single entry with the most common DNA and genes. This sample is represented by roughly 380,000 distinct CDR3 sequences; 28% of them were singletons. Together, the top ten hold roughly 13% of the sample. The sequencing sample was made of PBMCs or a T cell subset sorted from them (not recorded which). These receptor sequences come from an adult woman who had mild COVID-19 (a few samples of this study predate the infection). The sample titles of this study are shuffled in the database, so cell type and time point are left out; the donor was told from shared clones.

V gene TRBV5-1 combines with J gene TRBJ1-1; unclear D gene. The V end lost 0 bases, the J end lost 2 bases, and 23 bases lay between the germline ends. The CDR3 loop spans 19 amino acids. Germline V gene sequence: CDR1 SGHRS, CDR2 YFSETQ. The CDR3 DNA sequence: TGCGCCAGCAGCTTGGTCCCTCGCTCTAGGGTCCCGCTTAACACTGAAGCTTTCTTT. This gives the protein CASSLVPRSRVPLNTEAFF.

V gene TRBV7-9 combines with J gene TRBJ1-5; D not certain. Germline V lookup: CDR1 SEHNR, CDR2 FQNEAQ (reference sequence). This CDR3 has 15 residues. V lost 1 base, J lost 4 bases, and 11 bases lay in between. The DNA for the CDR3 is TGTGCCAGCAGCTTAGTTGGGGTTGAGAATCAGCCCCAGCATTTT. It encodes CASSLVGVENQPQHF.